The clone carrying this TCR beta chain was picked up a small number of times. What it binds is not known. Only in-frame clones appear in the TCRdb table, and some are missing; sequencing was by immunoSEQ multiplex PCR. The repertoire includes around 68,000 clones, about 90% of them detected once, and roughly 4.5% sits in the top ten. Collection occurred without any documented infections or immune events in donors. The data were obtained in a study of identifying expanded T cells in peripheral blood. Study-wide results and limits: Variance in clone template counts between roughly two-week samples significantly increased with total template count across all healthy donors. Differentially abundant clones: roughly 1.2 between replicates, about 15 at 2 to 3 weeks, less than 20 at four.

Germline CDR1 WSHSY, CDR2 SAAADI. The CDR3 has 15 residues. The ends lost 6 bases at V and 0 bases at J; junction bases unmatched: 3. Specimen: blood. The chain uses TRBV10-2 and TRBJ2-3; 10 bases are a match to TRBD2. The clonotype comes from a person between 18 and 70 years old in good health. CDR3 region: CASRSGGASTDTQYF. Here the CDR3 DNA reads TGCGCCAGCAGGAGCGGGGGGGCGAGCACAGATACGCAGTATTTT.